The next 15 T cell receptor beta chains were all read from a single sample in a study of T cells in Graves' hyperthyroidism and ophthalmopathy (dated by TCRdb to about 2019). The method was multiplex PCR. Sequencer: Illumina HiSeq 2000. TCR beta CDR3 regions were amplified from RNA transcripts. The TCR CDR3 was subjected to a first round of RT-PCR using the HTBI primer set and the Qiagen OneStep RT-PCR kit. The raw public data were reprocessed by TCRdb itself: fastp quality trimming at Q25, MiXCR clonotype calling, in-frame beta chains only. Each entry is one CDR3 protein sequence, shown with its most common DNA and genes. This sample lists fewer than 400,000 distinct CDR3 sequences; over 12% were detected once. The biggest ten clones account for 25% to 30% of the sample. The material sequenced was blood. All receptors derive from a man aged 50-60 years with Graves' ophthalmopathy.

Concerning this clonotype: Given a much more abundant clone one base away, this may be a read error. The rearrangement uses TRBV5-1 and TRBJ1-1; 7 bases are a match to TRBD1. CDR3 length: 15 amino acids. Germline trimming cut 4 bases from V and 4 bases from J; bases unmatched to any gene: 10. CDR1 and CDR2 (germline): SGHRS, YFSETQ. CDR3 nucleotide sequence: TGCGCCAGCAGCGTCAGGGCAGGGGGGACCACTGAAGCTTTCTTT. Translation: CASSVRAGGTTEAFF.

This clonotype was picked up a small number of times. The gene calls are TRBV24-1 and TRBJ1-5; no clear D gene. Germline V gives CDR1 KGHDR, CDR2 SFDVKD. This CDR3 spans 12 amino acids. Trimming removed 6 bases at V and 6 bases at J, with 8 bases between. The CDR3: CATSTVGQPQHF. CDR3 coding DNA: TGTGCCACCAGTACAGTGGGTCAGCCCCAGCATTTT.

This clonotype was seen many times. The chain combines TRBV6-1 with TRBJ2-7, with D possibly called TRBD1 or TRBD2 (5 bases each). Germline lookup yields CDR1 MNHNS and CDR2 SASEGT. With 6 bases removed from V and 4 bases from J, the gap between germline ends came to 16 bases. The CDR3 totals 14 residues. CDR3 sequence (DNA): TGTGCCAGCAGCACCCAGGGAGATGGGTACGAGCAGTACTTC. This encodes CASSTQGDGYEQYF.

This clonotype has at least ten counts. The rearrangement uses TRBV6-2 or TRBV6-3 and TRBJ2-3; possible D gene TRBD2, 6 bases. Trimming shortened V by 2 bases and J by 8 bases, and 14 bases separated the two germline ends. From germline, CDR1 is MNHEY and CDR2 SVGEGT. This CDR3 spans 14 amino acids. The CDR3 DNA reads TGTGCCAGCAGTTACCCTAGCGACGGAGTTACGCAGTATTTT. This sequence encodes CASSYPSDGVTQYF.

In this sample, this clonotype turned up a few times. The genes are TRBV27 and TRBJ1-4; a possible D gene is TRBD1 (6 bases). Germline CDR1 reads MNHEY; CDR2 reads SMNVEV (reference sequence). The CDR3 is 16 residues long. The germline V and J ends were trimmed by 6 bases and 7 bases, with 21 bases remaining between them. The CDR3 loop is CASRMHGGRGFEKLFF. DNA of the CDR3: TGTGCCAGCAGGATGCATGGGGGGCGCGGTTTTGAAAAACTGTTTTTT.

The chain carries TRBV20-1 and TRBJ2-7, with no clear D. The CDR3 runs to 14 residues. The V gene's germline CDR1 is DFQATT and CDR2 SNEGSKA (reference sequence). V was shortened by 0 bases and J by 2 bases, with 11 bases between the two germline ends. Here the CDR3 reads CSARDPAATYEQYF. CDR3 nucleotides: TGCAGTGCTAGAGATCCGGCAGCGACCTACGAGCAGTACTTC.

This clonotype was seen a few times. The genes are TRBV25-1 and TRBJ1-1; no definite D call. CDR3 length: 14 residues. V was cut by 7 bases and J by 5 bases, with 17 bases left in between. Germline V gene sequence: CDR1 MGHDK, CDR2 SYGVNS. CDR3 coding DNA: TGTGCCAGCACCCCTAAGACGTACGCTACTGAAGCTTTCTTT. Its protein product is CASTPKTYATEAFF.

This clonotype was counted at least ten times. The chain couples TRBV2 to TRBJ2-7; D gene uncertain. Trimming removed 8 bases at V and 0 bases at J, with 5 bases between. Per the germline V gene, CDR1 is SNHLY and CDR2 is FYNNEI. The CDR3 totals 11 residues. The chain's CDR3 is CASEFSYEQYF. The CDR3 bases are TGTGCCAGCGAGTTCTCCTACGAGCAGTACTTC.

Ten or more counts support this clonotype. The chain is built from TRBV2 and TRBJ1-5, with 7 bases matching TRBD1. CDR1 and CDR2 from the germline V gene are SNHLY and FYNNEI. With 2 bases clipped from V and 5 bases from J, the junction kept 3 bases outside the gene matches. This CDR3 region has 14 residues. The CDR3 sequence is CASSEQGVHQPQHF. The CDR3, as DNA: TGTGCCAGCAGTGAACAGGGGGTACATCAGCCCCAGCATTTT.

This clonotype was picked up many times. The chain recombines TRBV28 with TRBJ1-6; D perhaps matches TRBD1 (6 bases). Germline-derived CDR1 and CDR2 are MDHEN and SYDVKM. Trimming removed 4 bases from V and 15 bases from J, with 22 bases in between. CDR3 size: 15 residues. Here the CDR3 DNA reads TGTGCCAGCAGTTCGTCAGGGGTGTTTCTTCGTCTCCTCCACTTT. Protein product: CASSSSGVFLRLLHF.

In its sample, this clonotype was seen many times. This chain uses TRBV24-1 with TRBJ2-5; D gene ambiguous. The germline V gene has CDR1 KGHDR and CDR2 SFDVKD. CDR3 length: 14 residues. The V and J ends lost 3 bases and 1 base respectively, with 8 bases between them. CDR3 sequence: CATSDTSRQETQYF. CDR3 bases: TGTGCCACCAGTGATACGAGTCGCCAAGAGACCCAGTACTTC.

Only a few counts were recorded for this clonotype. This chain joins TRBV5-1 and TRBJ2-2; D is possibly TRBD2 (6 bases). The V and J ends lost 2 bases and 6 bases respectively, with 11 bases between them. Looked up from germline, CDR1 is SGHRS and CDR2 is YFSETQ. This CDR3 is built from 14 residues. The DNA for the CDR3 is TGCGCCAGCAGCTTTGACCTAGCGCCCGGGGAGCTGTTTTTT. Residues: CASSFDLAPGELFF.

This clonotype has at least ten counts. CDR3 nucleotides: TGTGCCAGCTCCCCCGGGACGGAAGCCTACGAGCAGTACTTC. It specifies CASSPGTEAYEQYF. This chain connects TRBV18 to TRBJ2-7; either TRBD1 or TRBD2 may supply D (5 bases each). Germline V gene data show CDR1 as KGHSH and CDR2 as LQKENI. The CDR3 contains 14 residues. V was cut by 6 bases and J by 2 bases, with 14 bases left in between.

This clonotype was counted at least ten times. The rearrangement uses TRBV28 and TRBJ2-5, with 7 bases that match TRBD2. The CDR3 sequence is 14 residues long. In germline, CDR1 is MDHEN, CDR2 SYDVKM. The trim removed 3 bases at V and 5 bases at J, leaving 6 bases unmatched. The CDR3 bases are TGTGCCAGCAGTTTTGCCGGGAGGTGGGAGACCCAGTACTTC. It specifies CASSFAGRWETQYF.

This clonotype came up many times. V is TRBV11-1 and J is TRBJ2-5; 7 nucleotides line up with TRBD2. Trimming removed 4 bases from V and 2 bases from J; junction bases left unmatched: 7. CDR3 length equals 15 residues. Germline loops: CDR1 SGHAT, CDR2 FQDESV (reference sequence). The CDR3 spells CASSSDLAAQETQYF. CDR3 coding DNA: TGTGCCAGCAGCTCTGATCTAGCGGCACAAGAGACCCAGTACTTC. The full variable domain, completed using reference TRBV11-1 and TRBJ2-5, is EAEVAQSPRYKITEKSQAVAFWCDPISGHATLYWYRQILGQGPELLVQFQDESVVDDSQLPKDRFSAERLKGVDSTLKIQPAELGDSAMYLCASSSDLAAQETQYFGPGTRLLVL.